This entry describes one T cell receptor (beta chain). The ends lost 5 bases at V and 3 bases at J; junction bases unmatched: 2. This CDR3 is 13 amino acids long. From germline, CDR1 is LNHDA and CDR2 SQIVND (reference sequence). These data belong to a study of control samples from healthy donors and cancer patients. Assay: immunoSEQ multiplex PCR; the TCRdb copy retains only in-frame clones and omits some. The sample has under 30,000 clones; 65% to 80% are singletons. The sequencing sample was made of PBMCs. The receptor was isolated from a man aged 55 to 70 with head and neck cancer. V is TRBV19 and J is TRBJ2-7, with TRBD1 matching 9 bases. CDR3 loop: CASSETGGYEQYF. CDR3 bases: TGTGCCAGTAGTGAGACAGGGGGCTACGAGCAGTACTTC.